What follows describes a single TCR beta chain. The time point is: baseline pretreatment blood. Treatment denoted: 15 Gy SBRT to primary tumor, nephrectomy 4 weeks later. Produced via immunoSEQ multiplex PCR; TCRdb's table is partial and in-frame only. Among some 120,000 clones, about four fifths were seen once, and the ten largest hold around 3%. These data originate in a study of radiation and T cells in renal cell carcinoma. The CDR3 has 14 amino acids. J lost 2 bases, V lost 7 bases, and 4 bases had no gene match. Germline assignment: CDR1 SEHNR and CDR2 FQNEAQ (reference sequence). Sample: blood, taken from a patient whose treatment included radiotherapy and nephrectomy. The chain recombines TRBV7-9 with TRBJ1-2, with 10 positions matching TRBD1. This TCR derives from a woman aged 60 to 75 with renal cell carcinoma. The CDR3 nucleotides read TGTGCCAGCAACCCGGGACAGGGGAACTATGGCTACACCTTC. It encodes CASNPGQGNYGYTF.